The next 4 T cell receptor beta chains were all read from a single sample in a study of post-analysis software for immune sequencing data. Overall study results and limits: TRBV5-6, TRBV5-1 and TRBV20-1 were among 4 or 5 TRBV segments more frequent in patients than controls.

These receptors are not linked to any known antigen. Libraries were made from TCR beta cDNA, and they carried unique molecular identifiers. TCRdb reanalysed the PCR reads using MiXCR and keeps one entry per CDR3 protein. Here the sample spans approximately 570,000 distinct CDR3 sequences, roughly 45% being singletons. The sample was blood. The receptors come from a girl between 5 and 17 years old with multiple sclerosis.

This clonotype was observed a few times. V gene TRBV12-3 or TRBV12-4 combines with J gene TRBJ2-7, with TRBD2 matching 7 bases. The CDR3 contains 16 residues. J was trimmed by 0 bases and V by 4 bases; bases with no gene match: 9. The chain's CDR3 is CASSSYLAGRSYEQYF. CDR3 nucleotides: TGTGCCAGCAGTTCGTACTTAGCGGGCCGCTCCTACGAGCAGTACTTC.

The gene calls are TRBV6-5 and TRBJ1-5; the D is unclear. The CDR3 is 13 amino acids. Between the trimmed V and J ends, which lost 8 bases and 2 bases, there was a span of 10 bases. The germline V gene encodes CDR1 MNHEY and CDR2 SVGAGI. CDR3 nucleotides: TGTGCCAGCTCACCAGCGGGCAATCAGCCCCAGCATTTT. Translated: CASSPAGNQPQHF.

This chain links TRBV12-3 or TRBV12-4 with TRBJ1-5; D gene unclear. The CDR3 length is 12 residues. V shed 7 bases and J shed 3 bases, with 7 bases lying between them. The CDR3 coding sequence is TGTGCCAGCACCCTGGCCAATCAGCCCCAGCATTTT. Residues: CASTLANQPQHF.

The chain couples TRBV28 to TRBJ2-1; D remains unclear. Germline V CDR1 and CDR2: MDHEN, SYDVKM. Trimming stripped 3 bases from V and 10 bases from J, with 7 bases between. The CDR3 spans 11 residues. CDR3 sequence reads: CASSFIREQFF. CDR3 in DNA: TGTGCCAGCAGTTTTATTAGAGAGCAGTTCTTC.